This T cell receptor (beta chain) came from a study of shared clonotypes between healthy human individuals. The CDR3 is 15 amino acids. Germline CDR1 is ENHRY and CDR2 is SYGVKD. V lost 4 bases and J lost 5; bases outside the gene matches: 6. Sequencing used immunoSEQ multiplex PCR; TCRdb keeps in-frame clones, though not all of them. The sample has about 560,000 clones; roughly 79% are singletons. The sequence was obtained from a woman in her thirties or forties in good health. Some clones in this sample may be carry-over from other donors' samples. This rearrangement joins TRBV10-3 to TRBJ2-1; 9 bases map to TRBD1. Specimen: PBMCs. This chain's CDR3 is CAISGRDRVDNEQFF. DNA of the CDR3: TGTGCCATCAGTGGCCGGGACAGGGTTGACAATGAGCAGTTCTTC.